This T cell receptor (beta chain) stems from a study of T-cell memory formation after mild COVID-19. General study points: Clones that got smaller from day 15 to 85 had even CD4/CD8, while clones growing later tipped toward CD4+.

Points on this clonotype: Its specificity is not known.

TCRdb redid the calling of the 5' RACE reads with MiXCR, one entry per CDR3 protein. The sample includes roughly 410,000 distinct CDR3 sequences, 20% to 25% of them seen just once. Losses at the gene ends were 0 bases for V and 3 bases for J; bases not matched to a gene: 9. Germline CDR1 MNHEY, CDR2 SVGAGI. The CDR3 contains 17 residues. The sequencing sample was made of PBMCs or a T cell subset sorted from them (not recorded which). The TCR originated in an adult woman who had mild COVID-19 (a few samples of this study predate the infection). Cell type and time point are not known. The chain couples TRBV6-5 to TRBJ1-2; TRBD1 matches at 8 bases. As DNA, the CDR3 is TGTGCCAGCAGTTACTCGAGCCACTTGGGACAGGACTATGGCTACACCTTC. Translated: CASSYSSHLGQDYGYTF.